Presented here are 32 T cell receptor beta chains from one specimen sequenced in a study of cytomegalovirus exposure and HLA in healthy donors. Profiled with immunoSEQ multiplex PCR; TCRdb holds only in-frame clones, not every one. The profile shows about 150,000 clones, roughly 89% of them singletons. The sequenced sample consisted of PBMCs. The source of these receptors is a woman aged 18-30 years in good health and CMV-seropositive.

The chain's CDR3 is CASSPPEAGTYEQYF. The CDR3 DNA follows: TGTGCCAGCAGCCCACCCGAGGCGGGAACCTACGAGCAGTACTTC. The rearrangement uses TRBV6-5 and TRBJ2-7, with D perhaps matching TRBD2 (6 bases). Germline CDR1 reads MNHEY; CDR2 reads SVGAGI. The CDR3 has 15 amino acids. The V gene lost 6 bases and the J gene lost 2 bases, with 17 bases spanning the gap.

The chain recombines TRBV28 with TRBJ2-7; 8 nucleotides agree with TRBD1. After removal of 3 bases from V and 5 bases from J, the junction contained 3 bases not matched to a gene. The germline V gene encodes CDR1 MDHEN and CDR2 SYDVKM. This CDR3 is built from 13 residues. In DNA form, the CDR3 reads TGTGCCAGCAGTTTTCTCAGGGGGCACGAGCAGTACTTC. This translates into CASSFLRGHEQYF. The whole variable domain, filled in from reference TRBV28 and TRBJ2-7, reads DVKVTQSSRYLVKRTGEKVFLECVQDMDHENMFWYRQDPGLGLRLIYFSYDVKMKEKGDIPEGYSVSREKKERFSLILESASTNQTSMYLCASSFLRGHEQYFGPGTRLTVT.

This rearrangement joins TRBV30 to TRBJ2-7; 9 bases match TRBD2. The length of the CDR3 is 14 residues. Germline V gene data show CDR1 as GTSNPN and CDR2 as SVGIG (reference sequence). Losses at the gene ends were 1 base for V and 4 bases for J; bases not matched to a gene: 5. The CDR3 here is CAWSARGGWYEQYF. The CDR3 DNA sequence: TGTGCCTGGAGTGCGCGGGGGGGCTGGTACGAGCAGTACTTC. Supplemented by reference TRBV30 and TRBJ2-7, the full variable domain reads SQTIHQWPATLVQPVGSPLSLECTVEGTSNPNLYWYRQAAGRGLQLLFYSVGIGQISSEVPQNLSASRPQDRQFILSSKKLLLSDSGFYLCAWSARGGWYEQYFGPGTRLTVT.

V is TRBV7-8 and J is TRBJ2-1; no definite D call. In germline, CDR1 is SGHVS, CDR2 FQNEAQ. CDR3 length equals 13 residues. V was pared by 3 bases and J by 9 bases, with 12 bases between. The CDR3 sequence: CASSFLVGGEQFF. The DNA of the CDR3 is TGTGCCAGCAGCTTTCTCGTCGGCGGTGAGCAGTTCTTC. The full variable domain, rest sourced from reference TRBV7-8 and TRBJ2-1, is GAGVSQSPRYKVAKRGQDVALRCDPISGHVSLFWYQQALGQGPEFLTYFQNEAQLDKSGLPSDRFFAERPEGSVSTLKIQRTQQEDSAVYLCASSFLVGGEQFFGPGTRLTVL.

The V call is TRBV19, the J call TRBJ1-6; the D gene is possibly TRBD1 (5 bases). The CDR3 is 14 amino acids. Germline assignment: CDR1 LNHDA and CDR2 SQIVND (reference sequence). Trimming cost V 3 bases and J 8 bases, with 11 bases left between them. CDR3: CASSMTASDSPLHF. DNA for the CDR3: TGTGCCAGTAGTATGACAGCTTCCGATTCACCCCTCCACTTT.

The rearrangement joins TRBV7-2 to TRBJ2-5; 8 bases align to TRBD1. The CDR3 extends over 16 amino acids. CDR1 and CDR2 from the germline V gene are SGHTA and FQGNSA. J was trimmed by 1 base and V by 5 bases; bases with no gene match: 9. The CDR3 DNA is TGTGCCAGCAGCCGGGTACAGGGGGACCTCCAAGAGACCCAGTACTTC. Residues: CASSRVQGDLQETQYF.

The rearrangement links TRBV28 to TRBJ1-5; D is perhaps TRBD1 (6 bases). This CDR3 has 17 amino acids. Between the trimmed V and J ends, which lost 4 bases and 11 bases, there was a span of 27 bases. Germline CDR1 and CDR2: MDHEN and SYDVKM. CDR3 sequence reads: CASSSGGGGGGLSAQHF. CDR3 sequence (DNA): TGTGCCAGCAGTTCGGGGGGCGGCGGTGGCGGATTATCGGCCCAGCATTTT.

The CDR3: CASSLPTGYTEAFF. CDR3 DNA sequence: TGTGCCAGCAGTTTACCCACGGGATATACTGAAGCTTTCTTT. The chain employs TRBV28 and TRBJ1-1; no clear D. Germline V CDR1 and CDR2: MDHEN, SYDVKM. The CDR3 totals 14 residues. V was shortened by 2 bases and J by 5 bases, with 12 bases between the two germline ends.

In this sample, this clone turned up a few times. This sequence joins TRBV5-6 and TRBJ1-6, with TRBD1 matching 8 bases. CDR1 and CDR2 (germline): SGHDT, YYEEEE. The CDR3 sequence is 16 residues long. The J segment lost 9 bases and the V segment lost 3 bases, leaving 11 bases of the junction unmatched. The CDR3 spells CASSSRTGKSGSPLHF. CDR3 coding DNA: TGTGCCAGCAGCTCCAGGACAGGGAAATCGGGTTCACCCCTCCACTTT. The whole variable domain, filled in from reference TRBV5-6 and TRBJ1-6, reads DAGVTQSPTHLIKTRGQQVTLRCSPKSGHDTVSWYQQALGQGPQFIFQYYEEEERQRGNFPDRFSGHQFPNYSSELNVNALLLGDSALYLCASSSRTGKSGSPLHFGNGTRLTVT.

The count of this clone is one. The CDR3 DNA sequence: TGTGCCAGCAGCTCGGGACAGGGCACCCCCGGGCAGTACTTC. Its protein product is CASSSGQGTPGQYF. The rearrangement links TRBV11-2 to TRBJ2-7, with 9 bases lining up with TRBD1. The CDR3 covers 14 residues. CDR1 and CDR2 from the germline V gene are SGHAT and FQNNGV. Trimming at V came to 4 bases and at J to 9 bases, leaving 10 bases not matched to a gene.

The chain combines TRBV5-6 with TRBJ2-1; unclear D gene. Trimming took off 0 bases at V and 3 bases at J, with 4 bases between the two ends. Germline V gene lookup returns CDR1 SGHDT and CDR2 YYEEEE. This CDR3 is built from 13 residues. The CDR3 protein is CASSLGSYNEQFF. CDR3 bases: TGTGCCAGCAGCTTGGGCAGCTACAATGAGCAGTTCTTC.

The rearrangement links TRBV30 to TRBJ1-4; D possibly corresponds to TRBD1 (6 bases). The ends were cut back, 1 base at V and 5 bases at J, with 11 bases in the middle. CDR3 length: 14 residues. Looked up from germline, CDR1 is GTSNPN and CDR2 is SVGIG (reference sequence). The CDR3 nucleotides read TGTGCCTGGAGTGGTGACAGGCTGAATGAAAAACTGTTTTTT. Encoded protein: CAWSGDRLNEKLFF.

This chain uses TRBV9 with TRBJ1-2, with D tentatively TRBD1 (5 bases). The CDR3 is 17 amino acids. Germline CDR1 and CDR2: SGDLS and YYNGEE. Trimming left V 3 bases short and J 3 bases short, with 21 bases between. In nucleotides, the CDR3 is TGTGCCAGCAGCGCGGGGGGGACTCCAGTCTTGGACTATGGCTACACCTTC. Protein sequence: CASSAGGTPVLDYGYTF.

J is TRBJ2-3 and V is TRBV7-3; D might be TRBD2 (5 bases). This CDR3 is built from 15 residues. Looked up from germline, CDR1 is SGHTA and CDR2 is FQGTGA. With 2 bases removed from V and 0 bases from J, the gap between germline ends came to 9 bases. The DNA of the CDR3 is TGTGCCAGCAGCTTAGAGGGAACTAGCACAGATACGCAGTATTTT. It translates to CASSLEGTSTDTQYF.

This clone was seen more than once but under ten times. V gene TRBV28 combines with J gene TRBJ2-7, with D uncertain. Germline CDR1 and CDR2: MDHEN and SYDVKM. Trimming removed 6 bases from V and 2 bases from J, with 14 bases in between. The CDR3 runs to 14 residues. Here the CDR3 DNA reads TGTGCCAGCAGGTTTATATCGGCGGCCTACGAGCAGTACTTC. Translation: CASRFISAAYEQYF.

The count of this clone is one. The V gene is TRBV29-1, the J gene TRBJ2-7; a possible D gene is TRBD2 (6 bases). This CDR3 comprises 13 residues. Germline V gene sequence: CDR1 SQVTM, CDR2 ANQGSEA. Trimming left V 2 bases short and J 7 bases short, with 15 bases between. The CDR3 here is CSVESGLEREQYF. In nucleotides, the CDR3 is TGCAGCGTTGAATCGGGACTGGAGAGAGAGCAGTACTTC.

DNA of the CDR3: TGTGCCAGCAGCTCAACAGCCGAGACCCAGTACTTC. As protein: CASSSTAETQYF. This rearrangement joins TRBV11-2 to TRBJ2-5; no reliable D call. The germline V gene encodes CDR1 SGHAT and CDR2 FQNNGV. The CDR3 totals 12 residues. V shed 4 bases and J shed 5 bases, with 8 bases lying between them. The full variable domain, rest sourced from reference TRBV11-2 and TRBJ2-5, is EAGVAQSPRYKIIEKRQSVAFWCNPISGHATLYWYQQILGQGPKLLIQFQNNGVVDDSQLPKDRFSAERLKGVDSTLKIQPAKLEDSAVYLCASSSTAETQYFGPGTRLLVL.

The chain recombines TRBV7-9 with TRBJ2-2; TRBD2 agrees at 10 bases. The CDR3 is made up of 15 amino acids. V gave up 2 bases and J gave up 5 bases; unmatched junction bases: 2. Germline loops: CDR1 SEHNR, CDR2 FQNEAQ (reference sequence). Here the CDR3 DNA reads TGTGCCAGCAGCTTACTAGCGGGGGTTACCGGGGAGCTGTTTTTT. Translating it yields CASSLLAGVTGELFF.

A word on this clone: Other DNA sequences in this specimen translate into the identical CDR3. The CDR3 sequence is CASRARGGTEAFF. In DNA form, the CDR3 reads TGTGCCAGCAGGGCCCGCGGGGGGACTGAAGCTTTCTTT. The V call is TRBV6-5, the J call TRBJ1-1; maybe TRBD1 (5 bases). The CDR3 length is 13 residues. Germline CDR1 MNHEY, CDR2 SVGAGI. The germline V and J ends were trimmed by 6 bases and 5 bases, with 13 bases remaining between them.

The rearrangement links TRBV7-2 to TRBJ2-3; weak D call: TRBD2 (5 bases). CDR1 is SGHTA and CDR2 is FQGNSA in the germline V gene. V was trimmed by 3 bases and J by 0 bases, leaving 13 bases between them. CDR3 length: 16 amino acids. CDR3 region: CASSLQPGLSTDTQYF. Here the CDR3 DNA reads TGTGCCAGCAGCTTGCAGCCAGGACTGAGCACAGATACGCAGTATTTT.

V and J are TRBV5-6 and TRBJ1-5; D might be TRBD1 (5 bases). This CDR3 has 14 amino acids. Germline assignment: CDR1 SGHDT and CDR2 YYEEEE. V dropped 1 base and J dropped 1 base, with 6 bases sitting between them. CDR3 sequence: CASSLTGSNQPQHF. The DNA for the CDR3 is TGTGCCAGCAGCTTGACAGGAAGCAATCAGCCCCAGCATTTT. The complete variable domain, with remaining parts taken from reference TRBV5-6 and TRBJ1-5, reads DAGVTQSPTHLIKTRGQQVTLRCSPKSGHDTVSWYQQALGQGPQFIFQYYEEEERQRGNFPDRFSGHQFPNYSSELNVNALLLGDSALYLCASSLTGSNQPQHFGDGTRLSIL.

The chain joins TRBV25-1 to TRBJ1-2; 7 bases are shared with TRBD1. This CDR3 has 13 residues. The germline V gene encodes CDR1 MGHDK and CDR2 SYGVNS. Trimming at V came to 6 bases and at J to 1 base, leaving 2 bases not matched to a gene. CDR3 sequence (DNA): TGTGCCAGCAGAGACAGGGATAACTATGGCTACACCTTC. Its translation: CASRDRDNYGYTF.

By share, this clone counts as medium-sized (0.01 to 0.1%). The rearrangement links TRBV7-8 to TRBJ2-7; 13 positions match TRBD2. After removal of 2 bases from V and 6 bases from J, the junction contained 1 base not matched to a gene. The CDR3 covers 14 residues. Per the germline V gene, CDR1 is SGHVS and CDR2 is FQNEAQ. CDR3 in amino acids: CASSLWTSGGEQYF. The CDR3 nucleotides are TGTGCCAGCAGCTTATGGACTAGCGGGGGCGAGCAGTACTTC. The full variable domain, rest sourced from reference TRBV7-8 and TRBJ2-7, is GAGVSQSPRYKVAKRGQDVALRCDPISGHVSLFWYQQALGQGPEFLTYFQNEAQLDKSGLPSDRFFAERPEGSVSTLKIQRTQQEDSAVYLCASSLWTSGGEQYFGPGTRLTVT.

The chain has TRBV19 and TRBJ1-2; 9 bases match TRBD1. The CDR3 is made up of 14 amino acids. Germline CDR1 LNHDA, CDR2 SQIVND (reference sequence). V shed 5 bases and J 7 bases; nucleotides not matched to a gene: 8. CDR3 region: CASSAQQGAAGYTF. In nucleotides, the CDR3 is TGTGCCAGTAGTGCTCAACAGGGGGCGGCTGGCTACACCTTC. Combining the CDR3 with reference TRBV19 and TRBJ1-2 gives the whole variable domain DGGITQSPKYLFRKEGQNVTLSCEQNLNHDAMYWYRQDPGQGLRLIYYSQIVNDFQKGDIAEGYSVSREKKESFPLTVTSAQKNPTAFYLCASSAQQGAAGYTFGSGTRLTVV.

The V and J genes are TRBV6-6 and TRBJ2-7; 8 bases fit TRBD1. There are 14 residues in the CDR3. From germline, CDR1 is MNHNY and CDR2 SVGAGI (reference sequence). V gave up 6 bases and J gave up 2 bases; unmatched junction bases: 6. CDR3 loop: CASREDRGAYEQYF. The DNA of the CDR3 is TGTGCCAGCAGAGAAGACAGGGGCGCCTACGAGCAGTACTTC.

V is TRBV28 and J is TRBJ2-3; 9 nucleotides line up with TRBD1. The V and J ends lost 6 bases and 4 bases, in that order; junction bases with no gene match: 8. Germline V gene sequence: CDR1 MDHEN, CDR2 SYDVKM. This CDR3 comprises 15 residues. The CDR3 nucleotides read TGTGCCAGCAGGCGTGGACAGGGGATCGCAGATACGCAGTATTTT. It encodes CASRRGQGIADTQYF.

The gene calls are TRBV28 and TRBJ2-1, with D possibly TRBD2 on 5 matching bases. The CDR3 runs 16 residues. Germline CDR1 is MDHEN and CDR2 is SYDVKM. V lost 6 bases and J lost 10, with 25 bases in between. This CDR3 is CASSPFTSPMAPEQFF. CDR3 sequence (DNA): TGTGCCAGCAGCCCATTCACTAGTCCGATGGCGCCGGAGCAGTTCTTC. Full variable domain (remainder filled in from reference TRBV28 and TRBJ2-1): DVKVTQSSRYLVKRTGEKVFLECVQDMDHENMFWYRQDPGLGLRLIYFSYDVKMKEKGDIPEGYSVSREKKERFSLILESASTNQTSMYLCASSPFTSPMAPEQFFGPGTRLTVL.

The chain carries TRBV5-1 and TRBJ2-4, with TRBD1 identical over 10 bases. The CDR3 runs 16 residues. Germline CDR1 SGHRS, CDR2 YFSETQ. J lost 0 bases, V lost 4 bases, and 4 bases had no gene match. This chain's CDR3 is CASSRDRGLAKNIQYF. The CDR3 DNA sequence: TGCGCCAGCAGCCGGGACAGGGGACTAGCCAAAAACATTCAGTACTTC.

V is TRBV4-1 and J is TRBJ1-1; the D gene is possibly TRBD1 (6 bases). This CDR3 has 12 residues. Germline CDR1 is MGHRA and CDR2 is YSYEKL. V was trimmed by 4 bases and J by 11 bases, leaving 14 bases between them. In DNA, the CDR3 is TGCGCCAGCAGCCTAACAGGGATTTCGGCTTTCTTT. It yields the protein CASSLTGISAFF.

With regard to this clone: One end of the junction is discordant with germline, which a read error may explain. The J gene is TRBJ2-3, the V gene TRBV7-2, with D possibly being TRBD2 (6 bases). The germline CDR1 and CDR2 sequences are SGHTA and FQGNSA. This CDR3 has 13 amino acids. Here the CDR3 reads CASKSLAGDAQYF. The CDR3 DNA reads TGTGCCAGCAAATCACTAGCCGGAGATGCGCAGTATTTT. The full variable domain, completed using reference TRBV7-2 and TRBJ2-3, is GAGVSQSPSNKVTEKGKDVELRCDPISGHTALYWYRQSLGQGLEFLIYFQGNSAPDKSGLPSDRFSAERTGGSVSTLTIQRTQQEDSAVYLCASKSLAGDAQYFGPGTRLTVL.

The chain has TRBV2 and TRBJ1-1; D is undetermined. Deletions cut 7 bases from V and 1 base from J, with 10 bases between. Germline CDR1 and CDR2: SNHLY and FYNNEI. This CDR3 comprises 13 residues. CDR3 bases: TGTGCCAGCATCAGTGTGTCGAACACTGAAGCTTTCTTT. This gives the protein CASISVSNTEAFF. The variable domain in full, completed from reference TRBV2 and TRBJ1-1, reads EPEVTQTPSHQVTQMGQEVILRCVPISNHLYFYWYRQILGQKVEFLVSFYNNEISEKSEIFDDQFSVERPDGSNFTLKIRSTKLEDSAMYFCASISVSNTEAFFGQGTRLTVV.

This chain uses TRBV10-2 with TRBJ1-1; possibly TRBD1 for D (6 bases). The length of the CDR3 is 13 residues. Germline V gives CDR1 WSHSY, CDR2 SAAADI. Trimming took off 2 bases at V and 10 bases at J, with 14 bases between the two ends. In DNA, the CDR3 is TGCGCCAGCAGTGAGCCAGACAGGTCGCGAGCTTTCTTT. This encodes CASSEPDRSRAFF.